This T cell receptor beta chain is from a study of shared clonotypes between healthy human individuals. On the study more broadly: The plates for each donor numbered three CD4 naive, three CD4 memory, two CD8 naive and one CD8 memory.

Sequenced by immunoSEQ multiplex PCR; TCRdb stores in-frame clones only, minus some. The table has 1,500,000 or so clones, less than 99% seen once. The study's findings and limits: When naive CD4 clonotypes were compared across several donors, roughly 4.9% were shared.

Note on this clone: What it recognizes is unknown. The germline gene is not matched at one end of the junction; a read error may be the cause.

The CDR3 sequence is 11 residues long. CDR1 is SEHNR and CDR2 is FQNEAQ in the germline V gene (reference sequence). The sample taken for sequencing was naive CD4+ T cells sorted from blood. Indicated subset: CD45RA+ positively selected. The chain employs TRBV7-9 and TRBJ1-2, with D possibly TRBD1 on 5 matching bases. This TCR was recovered from a man under 40 in good health. The DNA for the CDR3 is TGTGCCAGCAGCTTAAAGGGGCCGGAATGCTTC. It is translated as CASSLKGPECF.